Here is one T cell receptor beta chain with its context. The target antigen is unknown. This entry belongs to a study of T-cell memory formation after mild COVID-19. Study conclusions and caveats: CD4/CD8 balance characterized clones contracting day 15 to 85, and CD4+ skew characterized later expanders. In second-wave clones peaking day 37, SARS-CoV-2 specificity remained unconfirmed. Researchers report contracting CD4+ clones mostly in CM and EM, with CD8+ clones in EMRA.

TCRdb reprocessed the 5' RACE reads via MiXCR and lists one record per CDR3 protein. The sample holds around 340,000 distinct CDR3 sequences, roughly 13% seen once. The germline V and J ends were trimmed by 3 bases and 6 bases, with 16 bases remaining between them. Germline CDR1 and CDR2: SGHRS and YFSETQ. The CDR3 is made up of 15 amino acids. This TCR derives from a man aged 18 to 29 who had mild COVID-19 (a few samples of this study predate the infection). Cell type and time point are not known. The chain recombines TRBV5-1 with TRBJ1-5; weak D call: TRBD1 (5 bases). Sequenced sample: PBMCs or a T cell subset sorted from them (not recorded which). The CDR3 here is CASSWGDERGQPQHF. CDR3 nucleotide sequence: TGCGCCAGCAGCTGGGGGGACGAGAGGGGTCAGCCCCAGCATTTT.